Each of the 23 T cell receptor beta chains below was sequenced from the same sample in a study of blood T cell repertoires in COVID-19. Only in-frame clones appear in the TCRdb table, and some are missing; sequencing was by immunoSEQ multiplex PCR. The sample yields 150,000 to 200,000 clones, approximately 81% seen once. The source material was peripheral blood. The source of these receptors is a person aged 65-85 years with COVID-19, enrolled during active disease.

This clone was seen a single time. This chain connects TRBV7-9 to TRBJ2-2, with 7 bases that match TRBD2. The length of the CDR3 is 17 residues. J gave up 2 bases and V 1 base, and 7 bases lay outside the gene matches. From germline, CDR1 is SEHNR and CDR2 FQNEAQ (reference sequence). CDR3: CASSLGTGGPNTGELFF. CDR3 sequence (DNA): TGTGCCAGCAGCTTAGGGACGGGGGGACCTAACACCGGGGAGCTGTTTTTT. Filled out from reference TRBV7-9 and TRBJ2-2, the complete variable domain reads DTGVSQNPRHKITKRGQNVTFRCDPISEHNRLYWYRQTLGQGPEFLTYFQNEAQLEKSRLLSDRFSAERPKGSFSTLEIQRTEQGDSAMYLCASSLGTGGPNTGELFFGEGSRLTVL.

This clone was observed once. The chain employs TRBV30 and TRBJ2-2; D may be TRBD2 (5 bases). Between the trimmed V and J ends, which lost 4 bases and 4 bases, there was a span of 16 bases. The CDR3 is made up of 15 amino acids. In germline, CDR1 is GTSNPN, CDR2 SVGIG (reference sequence). This chain's CDR3 is CAWIEGGRSTGELFF. The DNA of the CDR3 is TGTGCCTGGATCGAGGGTGGCCGGAGCACCGGGGAGCTGTTTTTT.

The chain carries TRBV3-1 (or the pseudogene TRBV3-2) and TRBJ2-5, with D possibly matching TRBD2 (5 bases). The V gene's germline CDR1 is LGHDT and CDR2 YNNKEL (reference sequence). V dropped 1 base and J dropped 2 bases, with 8 bases sitting between them. The CDR3 sequence is 14 residues long. CDR3 loop: CASSQGTSQETQYF. The CDR3 DNA reads as TGTGCCAGCAGCCAAGGGACTTCGCAAGAGACCCAGTACTTC.

The chain links TRBV6-4 to TRBJ2-3; tentative D call: TRBD2 (6 bases). The CDR3 extends over 13 amino acids. The V gene lost 5 bases and the J gene lost 4 bases, with 10 bases spanning the gap. CDR1 is MRHNA, CDR2 SNTAGT, per germline. DNA for the CDR3: TGTGCCAGCAGTCGGGAGTTATCAGATACGCAGTATTTT. It codes for CASSRELSDTQYF.

This chain links TRBV19 with TRBJ1-3, with unresolved D. CDR1 and CDR2 from the germline V gene are LNHDA and SQIVND (reference sequence). Trimming took 4 bases from V and 4 from J, leaving 11 bases between them. The CDR3 extends over 14 amino acids. CDR3 DNA: TGTGCCAGTAGTAATAAAGGGAGAGGAAACACCATATATTTT. Translation: CASSNKGRGNTIYF. The full variable domain, in which reference TRBV19 and TRBJ1-3 provide the parts outside the CDR3, is DGGITQSPKYLFRKEGQNVTLSCEQNLNHDAMYWYRQDPGQGLRLIYYSQIVNDFQKGDIAEGYSVSREKKESFPLTVTSAQKNPTAFYLCASSNKGRGNTIYFGEGSWLTVV.

V is TRBV5-5 and J is TRBJ1-2; D uncertain. The CDR3 length is 16 residues. Germline V gene sequence: CDR1 SGHKS, CDR2 YYEKEE (reference sequence). V was clipped by 4 bases and J by 6 bases, with 22 bases between them. Here the CDR3 reads CASSLQPTLGAHGYTF. The DNA for the CDR3 is TGTGCCAGCAGCCTACAACCGACTTTAGGCGCACATGGCTACACCTTC.

The chain employs TRBV18 and TRBJ2-7, with 7 bases fitting TRBD1. The junction had 6 bases not matched to a gene; V was cut back by 3 bases and J by 1 base. The CDR3 contains 15 residues. The germline V gene encodes CDR1 KGHSH and CDR2 LQKENI. The CDR3 DNA is TGTGCCAGCTCACCCCCGGGGACAGCTTCCTACGAGCAGTACTTC. Translating gives CASSPPGTASYEQYF.

The chain is built from TRBV10-2 and TRBJ2-5, with 8 bases aligning to TRBD1. Unmatched junction bases numbered 9, after V lost 8 bases and J lost 4 bases. The CDR3 has 14 residues. Germline V gene lookup returns CDR1 WSHSY and CDR2 SAAADI. Here the CDR3 reads CASGQGMFGETQYF. CDR3 nucleotide sequence: TGCGCCAGCGGACAGGGTATGTTTGGAGAGACCCAGTACTTC.

This clone has just one count. The DNA of the CDR3 is TGTGCCTGGGGGAAGGGACTAGCGGCCTCCTACGAGCAGTACTTC. Translated: CAWGKGLAASYEQYF. This chain connects TRBV30 to TRBJ2-7, with 11 bases lining up with TRBD2. Germline loops: CDR1 GTSNPN, CDR2 SVGIG (reference sequence). The CDR3 runs to 15 residues. V dropped 5 bases and J dropped 0; count of bases not matched to a gene: 6.

The V call is TRBV6-5, the J call TRBJ2-2; D remains ambiguous. With 8 bases removed from V and 3 bases from J, the gap between germline ends came to 16 bases. This CDR3 spans 15 amino acids. CDR1 is MNHEY and CDR2 is SVGAGI in the germline V gene. The CDR3 reads CASRTRQVHTGELFF. Written as DNA, the CDR3 is TGTGCCAGCCGAACCCGACAAGTTCACACCGGGGAGCTGTTTTTT.

The genes are TRBV21-1 and TRBJ1-2; the table assigns TRBD1, which was not confirmed against the DNA. TRBV21-1 is a recognized pseudogene. The CDR3 totals 14 residues. This CDR3 is CASSRPGQGGGHTF. The CDR3 nucleotides read TGTGCCAGCAGCAGACCGGGACAGGGTGGTGGCCACACCTTC.

The genes are TRBV29-1 and TRBJ1-1; 10 bases fit TRBD1. This CDR3 is 13 amino acids long. From germline, CDR1 is SQVTM and CDR2 ANQGSEA. Trimming cost V 2 bases and J 5 bases; bases outside gene matches: 2. CDR3 region: CSVERTGGTEAFF. CDR3 nucleotide sequence: TGCAGCGTTGAAAGGACAGGGGGAACTGAAGCTTTCTTT.

The DNA of the CDR3 is TGTGCCAGTAGTCCCGTAATACAGGGGAACAATCAGCCCCAGCATTTT. This translates into CASSPVIQGNNQPQHF. The chain employs TRBV19 and TRBJ1-5; 7 nucleotides match TRBD1. Germline values: CDR1 LNHDA, CDR2 SQIVND (reference sequence). With V trimmed by 5 bases and J by 3 bases, 10 bases remained unmatched. The length of the CDR3 is 16 residues.

This chain's CDR3 is CASSQAGQAPNEKLFF. CDR3 bases: TGCGCCAGCAGCCAAGCCGGACAGGCTCCTAATGAAAAACTGTTTTTT. This chain links TRBV4-3 with TRBJ1-4; 7 bases match TRBD1. The V gene end was trimmed by 1 base and the J gene end by 3 bases; junction bases not matched to a gene: 5. The CDR3 has 16 amino acids. The germline CDR1 and CDR2 sequences are LGHNA and YSLEER.

The chain joins TRBV14 to TRBJ1-3, with D hard to call. Deletions cut 2 bases from V and 2 bases from J, with 10 bases between. Germline V CDR1 and CDR2: SGHDN, FVKESK. This CDR3 has 15 amino acids. The CDR3 sequence: CASSQRHVAGNTIYF. The CDR3, as DNA: TGTGCCAGCAGCCAACGACACGTCGCTGGAAACACCATATATTTT.

This clone occurred once. This rearrangement joins TRBV25-1 to TRBJ1-6; 7 nucleotides match TRBD1. The CDR3 runs to 13 residues. J lost 6 bases, V lost 9 bases, and 5 bases had no gene match. From germline, CDR1 is MGHDK and CDR2 SYGVNS. Here the CDR3 reads CASFKGANSPLHF. The CDR3 DNA sequence: TGTGCCAGTTTTAAGGGGGCTAATTCACCCCTCCACTTT.

The rearrangement joins TRBV20-1 to TRBJ1-2; D gene uncertain. Trimming removed 3 bases from V and 3 bases from J, with 20 bases in between. CDR3 length: 16 residues. Looked up from germline, CDR1 is DFQATT and CDR2 is SNEGSKA (reference sequence). The CDR3 loop reads CSASWLGFGFDYGYTF. The CDR3 region has the DNA TGCAGTGCTAGTTGGCTAGGCTTTGGGTTTGACTATGGCTACACCTTC.

This clone was found once. The chain links TRBV7-8 to TRBJ1-5; 12 nucleotides align to TRBD1. Germline V gives CDR1 SGHVS, CDR2 FQNEAQ. The CDR3 has 17 residues. The ends lost 3 bases at V and 2 bases at J; junction bases unmatched: 5. CDR3 amino acids: CASSLGQGARGNQPQHF. The CDR3 DNA follows: TGTGCCAGCAGCTTGGGACAGGGGGCTAGGGGCAATCAGCCCCAGCATTTT.

This sequence joins TRBV6-2 or TRBV6-3 and TRBJ2-7; D might be TRBD1 (6 bases). The V gene lost 4 bases and the J gene lost 5 bases, with 9 bases spanning the gap. Per the germline V gene, CDR1 is MNHEY and CDR2 is SVGEGT. CDR3 length: 12 amino acids. CDR3 in amino acids: CASSSDRNEQYF. The CDR3 DNA follows: TGTGCCAGCAGTTCGGACAGAAACGAGCAGTACTTC.

V is TRBV5-8 and J is TRBJ2-5; maybe TRBD1 (5 bases). The V gene's germline CDR1 is SGHTS and CDR2 YDEGEE. The CDR3 length is 14 residues. V was clipped by 2 bases and J by 1 base, with 9 bases between them. The CDR3 loop is CASSFMTVQETQYF. The CDR3 coding sequence is TGTGCCAGCAGCTTTATGACAGTCCAAGAGACCCAGTACTTC.

V gene TRBV5-5 combines with J gene TRBJ2-3; 12 bases align to TRBD2. From germline, CDR1 is SGHKS and CDR2 YYEKEE (reference sequence). V lost 7 bases and J lost 5; bases outside the gene matches: 11. The CDR3 extends over 16 amino acids. CDR3: CASGSLAGGPGDTQYF. In nucleotides, the CDR3 is TGTGCCAGCGGTTCTCTAGCGGGGGGGCCGGGAGATACGCAGTATTTT.

This clone was recorded once. The CDR3 DNA is TGTGCCAGCAGGTCCCAGCCAGGGAAGGGGGACATTCAGTACTTC. Translated: CASRSQPGKGDIQYF. This sequence joins TRBV5-4 and TRBJ2-4; D is possibly TRBD1 (6 bases). Germline CDR1 SGHNT, CDR2 YYREEE (reference sequence). V shed 5 bases and J shed 8 bases, with 20 bases lying between them. The length of the CDR3 is 15 residues.

The chain couples TRBV4-1 to TRBJ2-1, with D perhaps TRBD1 (6 bases). CDR1 MGHRA and CDR2 YSYEKL come from the germline V gene. The V gene lost 4 bases and the J gene lost 0 bases, with 16 bases spanning the gap. There are 17 residues in the CDR3. DNA of the CDR3: TGCGCCAGCAGCCCTGGTGGGGGCCTAAGCTCCTACAATGAGCAGTTCTTC. Amino acids: CASSPGGGLSSYNEQFF.